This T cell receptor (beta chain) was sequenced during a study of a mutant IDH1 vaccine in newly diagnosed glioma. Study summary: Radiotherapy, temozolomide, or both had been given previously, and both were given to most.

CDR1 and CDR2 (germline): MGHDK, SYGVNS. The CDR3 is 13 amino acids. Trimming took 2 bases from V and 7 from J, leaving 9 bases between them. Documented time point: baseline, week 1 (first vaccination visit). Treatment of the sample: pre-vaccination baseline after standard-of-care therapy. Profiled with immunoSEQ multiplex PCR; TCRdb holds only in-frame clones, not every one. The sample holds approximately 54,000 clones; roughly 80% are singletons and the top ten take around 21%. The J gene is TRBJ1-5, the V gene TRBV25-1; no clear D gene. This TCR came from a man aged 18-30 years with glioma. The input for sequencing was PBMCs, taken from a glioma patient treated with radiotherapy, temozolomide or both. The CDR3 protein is CASSETGIQPQHF. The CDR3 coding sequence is TGTGCCAGCAGTGAAACGGGGATACAGCCCCAGCATTTT.